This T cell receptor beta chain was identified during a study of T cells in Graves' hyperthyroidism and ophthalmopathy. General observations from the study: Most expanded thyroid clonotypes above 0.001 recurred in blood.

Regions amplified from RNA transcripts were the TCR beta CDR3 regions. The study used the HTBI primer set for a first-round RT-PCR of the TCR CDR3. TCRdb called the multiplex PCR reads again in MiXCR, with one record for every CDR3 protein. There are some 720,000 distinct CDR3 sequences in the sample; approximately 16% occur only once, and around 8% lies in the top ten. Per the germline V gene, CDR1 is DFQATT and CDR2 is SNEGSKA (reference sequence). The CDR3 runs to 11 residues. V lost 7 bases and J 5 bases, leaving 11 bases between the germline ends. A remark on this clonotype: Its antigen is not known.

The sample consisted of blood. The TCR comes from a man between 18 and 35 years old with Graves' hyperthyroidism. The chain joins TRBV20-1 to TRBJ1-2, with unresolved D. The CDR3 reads CSVPGTYGYTF. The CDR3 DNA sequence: TGCAGTGTACCAGGAACATATGGCTACACCTTC.